Included here is one T cell receptor (beta chain) sequence, with context. The sample belongs to a study of chemoradiotherapy in HPV16-positive cancers. This table comes from immunoSEQ multiplex PCR, and its TCRdb copy is limited to in-frame clones, with some not included. Among about 14,000 clones listed, roughly nine tenths were seen once. CDR3 length: 13 amino acids. CDR1 and CDR2 (germline): MNHNS, SASEGT. V gave up 5 bases and J gave up 7 bases, with 14 bases separating them. This chain uses TRBV6-1 with TRBJ1-2, with D possibly being TRBD1 (5 bases). This clonotype was obtained from a human donor with HPV-associated anogenital cancer. The sequencing here drew on tumor tissue, taken from a patient who underwent chemoradiotherapy. The CDR3 coding sequence is TGTGCCAGCAGTTGGGATCAGGGCTCTGGCTACACCTTC. Protein: CASSWDQGSGYTF.